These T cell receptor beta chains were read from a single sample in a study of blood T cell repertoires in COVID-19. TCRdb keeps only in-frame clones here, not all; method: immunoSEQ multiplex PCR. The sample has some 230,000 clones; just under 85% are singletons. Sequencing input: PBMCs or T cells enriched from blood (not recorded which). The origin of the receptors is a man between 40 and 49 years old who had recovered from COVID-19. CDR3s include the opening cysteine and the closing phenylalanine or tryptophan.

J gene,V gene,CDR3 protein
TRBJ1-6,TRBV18,CASSPGQGIGSPLHF
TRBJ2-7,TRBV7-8,CASSPPGTSAYEQYF
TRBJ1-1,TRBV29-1,CSVGAGGTEAFF
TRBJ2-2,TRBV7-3,CASSISSGRVNGELFF
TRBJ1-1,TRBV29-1,CSVRTGNTEAFF
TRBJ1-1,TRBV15,CATSRVKGGNTEAFF
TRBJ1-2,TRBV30,CAWRDPGQGYGYTF
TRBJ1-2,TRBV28,CASSFEDRVGYGYTF
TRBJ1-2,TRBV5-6,CASSLGASGYTF
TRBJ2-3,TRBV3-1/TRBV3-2,CASSYTSGTTDTQYF
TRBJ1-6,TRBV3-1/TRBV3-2,CASSQFTGGNSPLHF
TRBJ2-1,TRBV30,CAWRGTSVLTNEQFF
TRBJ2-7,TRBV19,CASSLQGAYEQYF
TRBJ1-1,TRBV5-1,CASSFSGGGGTEAFF
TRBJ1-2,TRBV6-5,CASEGGGGYTF
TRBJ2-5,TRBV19,CASSIGSQETQYF
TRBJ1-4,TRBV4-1,CASSLGQNEKLFF
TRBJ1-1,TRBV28,CASSLRTGGQSEAFF
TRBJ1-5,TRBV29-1,CSVESQGGQPQHF
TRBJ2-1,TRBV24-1,CATGQGAYNEQFF
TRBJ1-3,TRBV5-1,CASSATTGSFGNTIYF
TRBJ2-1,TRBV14,CASSTRQGITYNEQFF
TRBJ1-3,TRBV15,CATSRDIRREAGTQPGNTIYF
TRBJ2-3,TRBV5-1,CASSLSTGNTDTQYF
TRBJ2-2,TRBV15,CATSRDPGAGELFF
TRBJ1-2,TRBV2,CASRPRSYYGYTF
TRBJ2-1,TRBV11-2,CASSLGANEQFF
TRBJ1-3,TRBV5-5,CASSPLDSGNTIYF
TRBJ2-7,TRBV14,CASSQDIGNYEQYF
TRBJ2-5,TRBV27,CASSSGTSGRRQETQYF
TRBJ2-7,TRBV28,CASSLVHSGGANEQYF
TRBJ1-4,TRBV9,CASSPSRDRHNEKLFF
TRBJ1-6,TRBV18,CASSPTPLTTSSPLHF
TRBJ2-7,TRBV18,CASSPPGRGEEEQYF
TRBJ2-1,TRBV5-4,CASSVSNVRGNEQFF
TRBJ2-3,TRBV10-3,CATQLGRGGTDTQYF
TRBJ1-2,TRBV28,CASSRRDRGYYGYTF
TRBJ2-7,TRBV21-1,CAPGLAGRSYEQYF
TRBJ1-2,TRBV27,CASSSQGNGYTF
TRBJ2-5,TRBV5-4,CASSAGQGGTQYF
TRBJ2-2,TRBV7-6,CASSLRGGANTGELFF
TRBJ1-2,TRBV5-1,CASSQQGAEGYTF
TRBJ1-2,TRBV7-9,CASSLMAANYGYTF
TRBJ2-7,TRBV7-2,CASSQSLTYSSYEQYF
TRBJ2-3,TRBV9,CASSPTSGSPLRADTQYF
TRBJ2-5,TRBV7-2,CASSLRAGVGTGQETQYF
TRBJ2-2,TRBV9,CASSLRSSGRSPGELFF
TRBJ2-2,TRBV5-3,CARSTYRDRGRPCTGELFF
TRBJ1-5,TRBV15,CATSRDRMTVSNQPQHF
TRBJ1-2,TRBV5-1,CASSLAVSGNYGYTF
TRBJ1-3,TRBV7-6,CASSSGVSGNTIYF
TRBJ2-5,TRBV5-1,CASSRQTGDVETQYF
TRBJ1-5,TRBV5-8,CASSLGSRTSHF
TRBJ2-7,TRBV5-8,CASSLSGSGTGKDEQYF
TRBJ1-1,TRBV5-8,CASSEYRESSEAFF